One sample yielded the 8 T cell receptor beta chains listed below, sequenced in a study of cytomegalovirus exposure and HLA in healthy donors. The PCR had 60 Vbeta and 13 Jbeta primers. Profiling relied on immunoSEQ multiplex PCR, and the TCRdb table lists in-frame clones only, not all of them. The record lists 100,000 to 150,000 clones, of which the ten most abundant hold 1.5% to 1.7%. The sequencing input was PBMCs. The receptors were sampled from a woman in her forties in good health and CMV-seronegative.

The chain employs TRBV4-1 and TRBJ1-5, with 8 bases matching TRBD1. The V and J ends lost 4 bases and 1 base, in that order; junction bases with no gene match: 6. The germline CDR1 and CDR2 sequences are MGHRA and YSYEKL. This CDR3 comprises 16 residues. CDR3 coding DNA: TGCGCCAGCAGCCGCTCACAGGGGGACAGCAATCAGCCCCAGCATTTT. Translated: CASSRSQGDSNQPQHF.

The CDR3 nucleotides are TGTGCCAGCAGCTCCCTTCAGGGGGCGTACAATGAGCAGTTCTTC. Translation: CASSSLQGAYNEQFF. The chain recombines TRBV28 with TRBJ2-1; 8 nucleotides agree with TRBD1. The CDR3 has 15 residues. V lost 6 bases and J lost 4; bases outside the gene matches: 8. Germline lookup yields CDR1 MDHEN and CDR2 SYDVKM.

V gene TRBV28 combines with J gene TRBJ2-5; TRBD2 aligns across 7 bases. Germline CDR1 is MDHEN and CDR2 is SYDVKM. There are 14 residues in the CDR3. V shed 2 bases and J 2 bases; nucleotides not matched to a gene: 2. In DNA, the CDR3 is TGTGCCAGCAGTTTACTAGCGGAGCAAGAGACCCAGTACTTC. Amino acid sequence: CASSLLAEQETQYF. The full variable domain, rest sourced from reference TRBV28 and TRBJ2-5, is DVKVTQSSRYLVKRTGEKVFLECVQDMDHENMFWYRQDPGLGLRLIYFSYDVKMKEKGDIPEGYSVSREKKERFSLILESASTNQTSMYLCASSLLAEQETQYFGPGTRLLVL.

The CDR3 region is CASNPWASSGNEQFF. The CDR3 DNA sequence: TGTGCCAGCAACCCCTGGGCGAGCTCAGGCAATGAGCAGTTCTTC. The chain recombines TRBV7-2 with TRBJ2-1; D is undetermined. This CDR3 has 15 residues. Germline V gives CDR1 SGHTA, CDR2 FQGNSA. The V end lost 7 bases, the J end lost 6 bases, and 19 bases lay between the germline ends.

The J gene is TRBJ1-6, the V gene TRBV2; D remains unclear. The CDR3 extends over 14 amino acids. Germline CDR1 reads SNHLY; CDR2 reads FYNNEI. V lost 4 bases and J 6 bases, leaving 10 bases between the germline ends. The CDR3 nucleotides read TGTGCCAGCAGTGGAGCGGGCCCTAATTCACCCCTCCACTTT. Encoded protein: CASSGAGPNSPLHF.

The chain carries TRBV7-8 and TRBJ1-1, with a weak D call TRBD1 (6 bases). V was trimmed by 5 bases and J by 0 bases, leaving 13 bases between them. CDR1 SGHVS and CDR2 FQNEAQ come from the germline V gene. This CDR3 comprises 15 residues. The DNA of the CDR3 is TGTGCCAGCAGCGTGGTTGGACAGTTGAACACTGAAGCTTTCTTT. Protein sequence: CASSVVGQLNTEAFF.

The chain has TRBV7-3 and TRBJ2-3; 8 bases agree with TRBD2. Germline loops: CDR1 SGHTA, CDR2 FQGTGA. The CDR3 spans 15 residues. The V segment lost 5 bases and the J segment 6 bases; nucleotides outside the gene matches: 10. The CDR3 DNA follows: TGTGCCAGCAGCACCGGGACTAGTGTAAGCGATACGCAGTATTTT. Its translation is CASSTGTSVSDTQYF.

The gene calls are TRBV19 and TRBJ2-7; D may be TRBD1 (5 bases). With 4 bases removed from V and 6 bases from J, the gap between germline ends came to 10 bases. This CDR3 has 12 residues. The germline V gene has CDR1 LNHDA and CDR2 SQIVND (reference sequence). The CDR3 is CASSRGTGEQYF. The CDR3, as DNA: TGTGCCAGTAGTAGGGGTACAGGCGAGCAGTACTTC.